The T cell receptor beta chain under discussion was sequenced for a study of OX40 agonist ivuxolimab in advanced cancers. Study information: Partial responses were achieved by three patients: one hepatocellular carcinoma, two cutaneous melanoma.

A word on this clone: As yet, its antigen is unknown.

Assay: immunoSEQ multiplex PCR; the TCRdb copy retains only in-frame clones and omits some. The sample consists of roughly 71,000 clones, 91% of them appearing once. CDR1 and CDR2 from the germline V gene are WNHNN and SYGVQD (reference sequence). The CDR3 runs 14 residues. V shed 4 bases, J shed 4 bases, and the junction held 4 bases outside the gene matches. Findings and caveats of the study: Among T cells, CD8+ cells averaged more expanded clones than CD4+ cells. Both blood CD4+ and CD8+ T cells showed clonal growth by week 6 at 0.1 to 3.0 mg/kg. It was not determined which antigens were specifically recognized by the peripheral T cells that had undergone clonal expansion.

This TCR came from an adult with an advanced solid tumor such as melanoma, head and neck, liver or kidney cancer. Sequenced here: CD4+ or CD8+ T cells sorted from blood, sampled in a trial of the OX40 agonist ivuxolimab. The V and J genes are TRBV10-1 and TRBJ1-2; TRBD1 matches 9 bases. The chain's CDR3 is CASSAGTGSYGYTF. The CDR3 coding sequence is TGCGCCAGCAGTGCAGGGACAGGGAGCTATGGCTACACCTTC.